This TCR beta chain was profiled in a study of beta chain features in type 1 diabetes. On this clone itself: Its specificity is unknown.

In germline, CDR1 is SGHVS, CDR2 FQNEAQ. This CDR3 is built from 14 residues. The ends were cut back, 5 bases at V and 1 base at J, with 8 bases in the middle. Every isolated RNA sample was fully reverse transcribed, so sequencing captured expressed TCRB transcripts. This table comes from immunoSEQ multiplex PCR, and its TCRdb copy is limited to in-frame clones, with some not included. Among tens of thousands of clones listed, 42% were seen once. CD4+ naive, central memory, regulatory and stem cell-like memory cells were sorted via CD45RO/CCR7/CD25/CD127/CD95/CD27. Findings and caveats of the study: Equally in patients and controls, PCR might preferentially amplify shorter templates. Moderately but significantly shorter TCRB CDR3s were found in Type 1 diabetes patients in all four CD4+ subsets.

This TCR derives from a man aged 25 to 40 with type 1 diabetes. J is TRBJ2-2 and V is TRBV7-8; no clear D gene. The sequenced sample consisted of Tregs from blood. The CDR3 loop reads CASSATENTGELFF. As DNA, the CDR3 is TGTGCCAGCAGCGCTACAGAGAACACCGGGGAGCTGTTTTTT.